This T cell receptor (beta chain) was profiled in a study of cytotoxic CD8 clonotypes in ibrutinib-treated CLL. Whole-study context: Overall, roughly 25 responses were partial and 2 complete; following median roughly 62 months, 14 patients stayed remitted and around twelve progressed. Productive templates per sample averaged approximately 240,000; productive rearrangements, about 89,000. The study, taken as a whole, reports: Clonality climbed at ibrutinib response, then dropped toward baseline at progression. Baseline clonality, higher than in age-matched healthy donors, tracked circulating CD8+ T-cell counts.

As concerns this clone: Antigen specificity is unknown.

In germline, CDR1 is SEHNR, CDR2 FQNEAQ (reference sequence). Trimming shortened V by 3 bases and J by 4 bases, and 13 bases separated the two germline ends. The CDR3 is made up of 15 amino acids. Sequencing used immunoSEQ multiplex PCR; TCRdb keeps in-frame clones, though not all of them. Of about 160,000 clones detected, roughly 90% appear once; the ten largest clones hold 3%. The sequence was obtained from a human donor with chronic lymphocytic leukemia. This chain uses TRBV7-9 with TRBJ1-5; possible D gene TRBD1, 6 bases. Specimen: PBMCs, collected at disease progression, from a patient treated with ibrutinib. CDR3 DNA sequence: TGTGCCAGCAGCTTGGCAGGGGTCTTAAATCAGCCCCAGCATTTT. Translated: CASSLAGVLNQPQHF.